The rows below give T cell receptor beta chains drawn from one sample of a study of cytomegalovirus exposure and HLA in healthy donors. Clones were read by immunoSEQ multiplex PCR, and TCRdb kept only the in-frame ones, dropping some. This table has more than 50,000 clones, 65% to 80% appearing once. The source material was PBMCs. The source of these receptors is a man aged 35 to 55 in good health and CMV-seropositive. Both conserved end residues are part of each CDR3. Each record gives: D gene, clone size, V gene, CDR3 length, J gene, CDR3 protein, CDR3 DNA. The D gene is left open where the match is weak. Rows may omit the clone size; those that give it use once, few, many or a size class.

>.|.|TRBV5-1|14|TRBJ1-5
CASSLGDTHQPQHF
TGCGCCAGCAGCTTGGGGGACACACATCAGCCCCAGCATTTT
>TRBD1|once|TRBV7-2|15|TRBJ2-7
CASSIGTGGIYEQYF
TGTGCCAGCAGCATCGGGACAGGGGGTATCTACGAGCAGTACTTC
>.|.|TRBV27|12|TRBJ2-5
CASGRQSETQYF
TGTGCCAGCGGCAGACAATCCGAGACCCAGTACTTC
>TRBD1|.|TRBV29-1|12|TRBJ1-2
CSVKQGESGYTF
TGCAGCGTGAAACAGGGGGAGTCTGGCTACACCTTC
>TRBD1|.|TRBV2|16|TRBJ1-6
CASRRGTGDVNSPLHF
TGTGCCAGCAGGAGGGGGACAGGGGACGTTAATTCACCCCTCCACTTT
>.|.|TRBV15|13|TRBJ2-7
CATSPGLTNEQYF
TGTGCCACCAGCCCCGGACTAACTAACGAGCAGTACTTC
>.|.|TRBV5-6|14|TRBJ2-5
CASSAPLARETQYF
TGTGCCAGCAGCGCACCACTAGCTCGAGAGACCCAGTACTTC
>.|once|TRBV20-1|10|TRBJ2-1
CSASNNEQFF
TGCAGTGCTAGCAACAATGAGCAGTTCTTC
>.|.|TRBV5-4|13|TRBJ2-1
CASSSTQRDEQFF
TGTGCCAGCAGCTCGACGCAGAGGGATGAGCAGTTCTTC
>.|few|TRBV7-9|14|TRBJ1-4
CASSRDINNEKLFF
TGTGCCAGCAGCCGGGACATAAATAATGAAAAACTGTTTTTT
>TRBD1|.|TRBV5-4|15|TRBJ2-5
CASSSATGGDETQYF
TGTGCCAGCAGCTCAGCCACAGGGGGCGATGAGACCCAGTACTTC
>.|few|TRBV14|13|TRBJ2-7
CASSSLRESEQYF
TGTGCCAGCAGCTCCCTTAGGGAGAGTGAGCAGTACTTC
>TRBD1|few|TRBV19|14|TRBJ1-4
CASSMDRANEKLFF
TGTGCCAGTAGTATGGACAGGGCTAATGAAAAACTGTTTTTT
>TRBD1|.|TRBV2|13|TRBJ1-2
CASSTGQGYGYTF
TGTGCCAGCAGTACGGGACAGGGCTATGGCTACACCTTC
>.|.|TRBV7-9|15|TRBJ2-7
CASSLEGVSSYEQYF
TGTGCCAGCAGCTTAGAGGGGGTTTCCTCCTACGAGCAGTACTTC
>TRBD1|.|TRBV2|17|TRBJ1-4
CASKKGQASPDNEKLFF
TGTGCCAGCAAAAAGGGACAGGCTAGCCCCGATAATGAAAAACTGTTTTTT
>.|.|TRBV27|13|TRBJ1-1
CASSTKRDTEAFF
TGTGCCAGCAGTACCAAGAGGGACACTGAAGCTTTCTTT
>.|few|TRBV28|12|TRBJ2-7
CASSVAFREQYF
TGTGCCAGCAGTGTCGCATTCCGGGAGCAGTACTTC
>.|.|TRBV6-5|14|TRBJ2-3
CASSYEAEADTQYF
TGTGCCAGCAGTTACGAGGCAGAGGCAGATACGCAGTATTTT
>.|.|TRBV11-3|15|TRBJ1-1
CASSPGGSRDTEAFF
TGTGCCAGCAGTCCGGGAGGTTCCAGGGACACTGAAGCTTTCTTT
>TRBD1|once|TRBV25-1|15|TRBJ1-3
CASSGTGPEINTIYF
TGTGCCAGCAGTGGGACAGGTCCGGAAATAAACACCATATATTTT
>.|.|TRBV6-5|14|TRBJ1-2
CASSYREDNYGYTF
TGTGCCAGCAGTTACAGGGAGGATAACTATGGCTACACCTTC
>.|.|TRBV18|13|TRBJ1-1
CASSPLQVREAFF
TGTGCCAGCTCACCTCTCCAGGTTAGGGAAGCTTTCTTT
>TRBD1|.|TRBV25-1|15|TRBJ2-3
CASSERTGGGDTQYF
TGTGCCAGCAGTGAGAGGACAGGGGGCGGTGATACGCAGTATTTT
>TRBD1|.|TRBV9|14|TRBJ1-2
CASSAGGAPGGYTF
TGTGCCAGCAGCGCAGGGGGCGCCCCGGGTGGCTACACCTTC
>.|.|TRBV4-1|15|TRBJ2-7
CASSHGDLTPSEQYF
TGCGCCAGCAGCCACGGTGACTTGACTCCCTCCGAGCAGTACTTC
>.|.|TRBV4-3|15|TRBJ1-1
CASSQDRNRNTEAFF
TGCGCCAGCAGCCAAGATCGAAACAGAAACACTGAAGCTTTCTTT
>TRBD1|.|TRBV2|15|TRBJ1-6
CASSEESGGNSPLHF
TGTGCCAGCAGTGAAGAGTCAGGGGGCAATTCACCCCTCCACTTT
>.|.|TRBV30|13|TRBJ1-1
CAWSLQLNTEAFF
TGTGCCTGGAGTCTACAGTTGAACACTGAAGCTTTCTTT
>.|.|TRBV25-1|15|TRBJ1-6
CASSHTGSYNSPLHF
TGTGCCAGCAGTCATACAGGGTCTTATAATTCACCCCTCCACTTT
>.|.|TRBV4-2|14|TRBJ2-3
CASSQEASTDTQYF
TGTGCCAGCAGCCAAGAGGCAAGCACAGATACGCAGTATTTT
>.|.|TRBV29-1|12|TRBJ2-7
CSVTRGGNEQYF
TGCAGCGTTACTCGGGGTGGAAACGAGCAGTACTTC
>TRBD1|.|TRBV30|14|TRBJ1-4
CAWSGAGGNEKLFF
TGTGCCTGGAGTGGGGCAGGGGGCAATGAAAAACTGTTTTTT
>.|.|TRBV29-1|11|TRBJ2-7
CSVSDIYEQYF
TGCAGCGTTTCCGACATTTACGAGCAGTACTTC
>TRBD1|once|TRBV6-5|14|TRBJ2-7
CASSLRDRDYEQYF
TGTGCCAGCAGTCTCCGGGACAGGGACTACGAGCAGTACTTC
>.|.|TRBV29-1|13|TRBJ1-3
CSADGGPGNTIYF
TGCAGCGCCGACGGGGGGCCTGGAAACACCATATATTTT
>TRBD1|.|TRBV5-1|14|TRBJ1-2
CASSLMDRESGYTF
TGCGCCAGCAGCTTAATGGACAGGGAGAGTGGCTACACCTTC
>TRBD2|.|TRBV4-3|16|TRBJ2-1
CASSQDRAGGYNEQFF
TGCGCCAGCAGCCAAGATAGAGCGGGGGGGTACAATGAGCAGTTCTTC
>.|.|TRBV7-9|14|TRBJ1-6
CASSLAGANSPLHF
TGTGCCAGCAGCTTAGCGGGGGCCAATTCACCCCTCCACTTT
>.|few|TRBV15|15|TRBJ2-7
CATSRDPERSYEQYF
TGTGCCACCAGCAGAGATCCAGAACGTTCCTACGAGCAGTACTTC
>.|.|TRBV5-6|16|TRBJ2-1
CASSLAFRQDYNEQFF
TGTGCCAGCAGCTTGGCATTCAGACAGGACTACAATGAGCAGTTCTTC
>.|.|TRBV7-2|13|TRBJ2-3
CASSLARVDTQYF
TGTGCCAGCAGCTTAGCGCGGGTAGATACGCAGTATTTT
>.|.|TRBV7-3|14|TRBJ2-1
CASSTRGSDNEQFF
TGTGCCAGCAGTACTAGAGGGAGCGACAATGAGCAGTTCTTC
>.|once|TRBV9|18|TRBJ1-6
CASSPQTSGTATNSPLHF
TGTGCCAGCAGCCCTCAAACCTCCGGTACAGCAACTAATTCACCCCTCCACTTT
>.|.|TRBV29-1|13|TRBJ1-1
CSVHAGMGTEAFF
TGCAGCGTTCATGCGGGGATGGGCACTGAAGCTTTCTTT
>.|.|TRBV11-1|15|TRBJ1-1
CASSTARAENTEAFF
TGTGCCAGCAGCACCGCCCGCGCCGAGAACACTGAAGCTTTCTTT
>.|few|TRBV6-5|15|TRBJ2-1
CASSEDQGLVSEQFF
TGTGCCAGCTCCGAAGACCAGGGATTGGTTAGTGAGCAGTTCTTC
>TRBD2|.|TRBV7-2|15|TRBJ2-3
CASSPKRGGADTQYF
TGTGCCAGCAGTCCGAAGCGGGGGGGCGCAGATACGCAGTATTTT